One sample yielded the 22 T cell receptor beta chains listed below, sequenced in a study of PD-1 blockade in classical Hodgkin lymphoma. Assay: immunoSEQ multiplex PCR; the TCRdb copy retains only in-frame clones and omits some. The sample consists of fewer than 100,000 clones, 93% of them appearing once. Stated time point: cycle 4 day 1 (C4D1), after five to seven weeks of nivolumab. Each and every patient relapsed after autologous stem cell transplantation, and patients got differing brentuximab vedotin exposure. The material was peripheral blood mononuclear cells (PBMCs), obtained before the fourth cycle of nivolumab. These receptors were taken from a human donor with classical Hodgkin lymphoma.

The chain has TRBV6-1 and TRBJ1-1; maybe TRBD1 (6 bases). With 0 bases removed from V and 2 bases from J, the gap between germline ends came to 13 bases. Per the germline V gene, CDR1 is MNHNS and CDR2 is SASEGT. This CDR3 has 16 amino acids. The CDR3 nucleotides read TGTGCCAGCAGTGAAGCTGGCGGGGGGCTAAACACTGAAGCTTTCTTT. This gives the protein CASSEAGGGLNTEAFF.

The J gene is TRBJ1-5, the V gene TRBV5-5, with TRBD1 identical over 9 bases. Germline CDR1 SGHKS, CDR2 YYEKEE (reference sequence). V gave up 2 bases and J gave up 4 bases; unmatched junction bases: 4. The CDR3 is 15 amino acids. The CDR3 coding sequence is TGTGCCAGCAGCTTCGGGACAGGGCAAAATCAGCCCCAGCATTTT. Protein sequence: CASSFGTGQNQPQHF.

CDR3 nucleotide sequence: TGTGCCAGCAGCCCGACGGACAGTTCCTACGAGCAGTACTTC. It yields the protein CASSPTDSSYEQYF. The chain links TRBV9 to TRBJ2-7; D is perhaps TRBD1 (6 bases). CDR3 size: 14 residues. Germline V CDR1 and CDR2: SGDLS, YYNGEE. The V end was cut by 4 bases, the J end by 1 base, with 12 bases between.

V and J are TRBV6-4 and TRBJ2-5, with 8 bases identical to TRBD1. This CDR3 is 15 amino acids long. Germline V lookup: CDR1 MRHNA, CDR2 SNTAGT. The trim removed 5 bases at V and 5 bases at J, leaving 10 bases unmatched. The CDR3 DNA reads TGTGCCAGCAGTCAACAGACAGGGGATGGGGAGACCCAGTACTTC. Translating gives CASSQQTGDGETQYF.

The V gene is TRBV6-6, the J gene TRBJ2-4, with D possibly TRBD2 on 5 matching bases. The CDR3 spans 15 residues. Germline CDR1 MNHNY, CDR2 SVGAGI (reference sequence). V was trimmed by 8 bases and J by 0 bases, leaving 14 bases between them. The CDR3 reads CASCEGSLAKNIQYF. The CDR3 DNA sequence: TGTGCCAGCTGCGAGGGTAGTCTAGCCAAAAACATTCAGTACTTC.

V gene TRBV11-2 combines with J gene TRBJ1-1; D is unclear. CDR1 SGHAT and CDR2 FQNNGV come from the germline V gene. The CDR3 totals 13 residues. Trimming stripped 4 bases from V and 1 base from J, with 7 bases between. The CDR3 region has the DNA TGTGCCAGCAGCTCCGCAGGGAACACTGAAGCTTTCTTT. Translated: CASSSAGNTEAFF.

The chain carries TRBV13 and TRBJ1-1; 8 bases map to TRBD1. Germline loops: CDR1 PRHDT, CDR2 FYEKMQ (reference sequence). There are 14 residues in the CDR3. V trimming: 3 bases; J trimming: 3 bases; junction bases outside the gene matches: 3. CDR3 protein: CASSFTGGDTEAFF. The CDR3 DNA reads TGTGCCAGCAGCTTTACAGGGGGAGACACTGAAGCTTTCTTT.

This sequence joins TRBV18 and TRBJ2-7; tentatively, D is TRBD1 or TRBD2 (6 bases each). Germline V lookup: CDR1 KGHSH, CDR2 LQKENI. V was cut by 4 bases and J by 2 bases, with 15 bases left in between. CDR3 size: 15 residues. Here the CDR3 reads CASSRDRGLTYEQYF. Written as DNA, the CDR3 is TGTGCCAGCTCACGGGACCGGGGGCTCACCTACGAGCAGTACTTC. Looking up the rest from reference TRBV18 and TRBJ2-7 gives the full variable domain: NAGVMQNPRHLVRRRGQEARLRCSPMKGHSHVYWYRQLPEEGLKFMVYLQKENIIDESGMPKERFSAEFPKEGPSILRIQQVVRGDSAAYFCASSRDRGLTYEQYFGPGTRLTVT.

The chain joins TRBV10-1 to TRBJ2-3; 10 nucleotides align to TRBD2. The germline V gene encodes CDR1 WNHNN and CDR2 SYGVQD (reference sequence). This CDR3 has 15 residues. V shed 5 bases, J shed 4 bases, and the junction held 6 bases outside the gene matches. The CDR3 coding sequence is TGCGCCAGCAGTTGGTCTAGCGGGAGATCAGATACGCAGTATTTT. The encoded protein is CASSWSSGRSDTQYF.

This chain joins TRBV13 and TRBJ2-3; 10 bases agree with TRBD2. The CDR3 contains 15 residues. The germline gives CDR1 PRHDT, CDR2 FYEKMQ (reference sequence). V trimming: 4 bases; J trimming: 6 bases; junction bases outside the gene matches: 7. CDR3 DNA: TGTGCCAGCAGCTCCCTAGCGGGAGCTTCCGATACGCAGTATTTT. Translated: CASSSLAGASDTQYF.

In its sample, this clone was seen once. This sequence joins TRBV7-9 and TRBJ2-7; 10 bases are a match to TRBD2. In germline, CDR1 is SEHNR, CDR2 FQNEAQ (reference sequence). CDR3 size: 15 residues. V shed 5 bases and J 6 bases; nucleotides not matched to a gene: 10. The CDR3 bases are TGTGCCAGCAGCCCACCAGCGGGAGGGCCCGCCGAGCAGTACTTC. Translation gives CASSPPAGGPAEQYF.

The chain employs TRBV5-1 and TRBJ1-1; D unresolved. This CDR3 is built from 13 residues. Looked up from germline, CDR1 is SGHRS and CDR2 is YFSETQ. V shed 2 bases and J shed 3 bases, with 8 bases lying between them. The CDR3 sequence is CASSFGQDTEAFF. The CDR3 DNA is TGCGCCAGCAGCTTTGGGCAGGACACTGAAGCTTTCTTT.

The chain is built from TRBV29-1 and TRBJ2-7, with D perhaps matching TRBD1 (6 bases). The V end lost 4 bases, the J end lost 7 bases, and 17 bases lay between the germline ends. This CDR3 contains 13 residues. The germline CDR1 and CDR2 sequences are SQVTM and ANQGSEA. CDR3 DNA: TGCAGCGTTGTAAGAACGGACAGCCGGGAGCAGTACTTC. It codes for CSVVRTDSREQYF.

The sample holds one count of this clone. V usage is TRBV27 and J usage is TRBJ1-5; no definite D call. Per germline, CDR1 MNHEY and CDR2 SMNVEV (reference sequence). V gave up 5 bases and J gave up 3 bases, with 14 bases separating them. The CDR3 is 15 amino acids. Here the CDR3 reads CASSVRGRLNQPQHF. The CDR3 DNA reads TGTGCCAGCAGTGTTAGAGGACGGCTCAATCAGCCCCAGCATTTT.

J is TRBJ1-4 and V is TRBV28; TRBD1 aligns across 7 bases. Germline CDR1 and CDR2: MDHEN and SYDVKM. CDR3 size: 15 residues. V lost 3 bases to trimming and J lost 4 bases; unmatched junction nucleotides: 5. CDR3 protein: CASSFRGQFNEKLFF. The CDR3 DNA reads TGTGCCAGCAGTTTCCGGGGACAGTTTAATGAAAAACTGTTTTTT.

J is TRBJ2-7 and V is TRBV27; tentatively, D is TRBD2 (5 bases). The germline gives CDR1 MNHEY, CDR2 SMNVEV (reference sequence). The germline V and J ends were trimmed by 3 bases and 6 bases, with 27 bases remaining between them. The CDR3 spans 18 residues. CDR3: CASSFSGLRLLSFREQYF. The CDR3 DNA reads TGTGCCAGCAGTTTTTCGGGCCTACGACTACTCAGTTTCCGCGAGCAGTACTTC.

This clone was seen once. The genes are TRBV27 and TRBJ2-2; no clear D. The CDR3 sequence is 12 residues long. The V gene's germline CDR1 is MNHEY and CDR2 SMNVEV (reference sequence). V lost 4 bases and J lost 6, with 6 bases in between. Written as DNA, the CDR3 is TGTGCCAGCAGTTATAGGGCCGGGGAGCTGTTTTTT. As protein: CASSYRAGELFF.

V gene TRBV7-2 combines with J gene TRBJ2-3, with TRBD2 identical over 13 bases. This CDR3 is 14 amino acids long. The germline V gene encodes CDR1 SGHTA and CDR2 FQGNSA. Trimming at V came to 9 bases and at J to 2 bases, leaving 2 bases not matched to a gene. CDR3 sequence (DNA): TGTGCCAGAGGGACTAGCGGGAACACAGATACGCAGTATTTT. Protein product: CARGTSGNTDTQYF.

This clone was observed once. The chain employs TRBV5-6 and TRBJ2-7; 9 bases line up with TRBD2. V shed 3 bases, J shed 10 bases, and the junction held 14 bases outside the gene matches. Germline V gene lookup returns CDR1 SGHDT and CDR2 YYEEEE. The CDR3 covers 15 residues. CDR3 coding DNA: TGTGCCAGCAGCTCCCCGGGGGGTAGCGGGAGATATCAGTACTTC. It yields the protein CASSSPGGSGRYQYF.

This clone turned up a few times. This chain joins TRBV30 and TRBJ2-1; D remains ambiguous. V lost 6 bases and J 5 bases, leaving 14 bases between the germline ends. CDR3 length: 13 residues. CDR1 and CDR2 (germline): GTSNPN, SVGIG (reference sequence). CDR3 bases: TGTGCCTGCTTCCTAACTCCCCACAATGAGCAGTTCTTC. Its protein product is CACFLTPHNEQFF.

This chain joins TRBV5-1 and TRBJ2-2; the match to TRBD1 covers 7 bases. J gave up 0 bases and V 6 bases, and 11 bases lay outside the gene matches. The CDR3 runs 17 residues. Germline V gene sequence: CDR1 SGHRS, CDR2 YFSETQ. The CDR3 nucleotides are TGCGCCAGCATCTCACAGTTAGGGGGCGCGAACACCGGGGAGCTGTTTTTT. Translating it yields CASISQLGGANTGELFF.

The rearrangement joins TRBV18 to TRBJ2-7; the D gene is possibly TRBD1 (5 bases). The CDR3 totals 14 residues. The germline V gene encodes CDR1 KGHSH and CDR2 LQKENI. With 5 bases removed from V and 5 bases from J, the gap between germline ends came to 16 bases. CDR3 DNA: TGTGCCAGCTCATCAAGGGTTAGGGGTAACGAGCAGTACTTC. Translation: CASSSRVRGNEQYF. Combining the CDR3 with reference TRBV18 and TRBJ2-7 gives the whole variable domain NAGVMQNPRHLVRRRGQEARLRCSPMKGHSHVYWYRQLPEEGLKFMVYLQKENIIDESGMPKERFSAEFPKEGPSILRIQQVVRGDSAAYFCASSSRVRGNEQYFGPGTRLTVT.